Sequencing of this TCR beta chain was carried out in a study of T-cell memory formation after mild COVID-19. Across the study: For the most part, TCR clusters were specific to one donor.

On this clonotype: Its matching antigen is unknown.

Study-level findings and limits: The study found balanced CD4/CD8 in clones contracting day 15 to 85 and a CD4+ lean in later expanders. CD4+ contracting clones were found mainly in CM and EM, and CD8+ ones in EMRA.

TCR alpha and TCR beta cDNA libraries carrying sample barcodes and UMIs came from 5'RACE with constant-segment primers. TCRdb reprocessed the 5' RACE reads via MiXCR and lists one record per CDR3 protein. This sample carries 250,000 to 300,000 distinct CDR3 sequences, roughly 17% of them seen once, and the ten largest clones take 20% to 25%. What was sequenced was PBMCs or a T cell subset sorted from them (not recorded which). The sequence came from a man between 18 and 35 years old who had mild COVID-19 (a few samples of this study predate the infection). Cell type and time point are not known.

The CDR3 protein is CASSKGRRGDGTGELFF. Written as DNA, the CDR3 is TGTGCCAGCAGCAAAGGTCGGCGGGGGGACGGCACCGGGGAGCTGTTTTTT. The J gene is TRBJ2-2, the V gene TRBV21-1; the DNA was not used to check the table's D call, TRBD2. TRBV21-1 is designated a pseudogene. CDR3 length: 17 residues.